These 14 T cell receptor beta chains were sequenced from one sample in a study of glioma-infiltrating T cells after dendritic cell vaccination. The protocol was immunoSEQ multiplex PCR, while the TCRdb copy is restricted to in-frame clones and leaves out a portion. Found here are roughly 100,000 clones, around 85% of them singletons; the top ten hold just under 3%. The specimen comprised blood, sampled before dendritic cell vaccination. The receptors derive from a human donor with glioblastoma.

The chain employs TRBV6-5 and TRBJ1-1, with 8 positions matching TRBD1. Germline V lookup: CDR1 MNHEY, CDR2 SVGAGI. V shed 2 bases and J 1 base; nucleotides not matched to a gene: 3. The CDR3 runs to 15 residues. In nucleotides, the CDR3 is TGTGCCAGCAGTTACCCCGGACAGGGGAACACTGAAGCTTTCTTT. Protein product: CASSYPGQGNTEAFF.

This rearrangement joins TRBV5-4 to TRBJ2-5, with TRBD1 as a possible D gene (5 bases). Trimming took 4 bases from V and 1 from J, leaving 14 bases between them. CDR3 size: 15 residues. Germline V gene sequence: CDR1 SGHNT, CDR2 YYREEE (reference sequence). In DNA form, the CDR3 reads TGTGCCAGCAGCCGGCTCTCAGGGCTCCAAGAGACCCAGTACTTC. Translating gives CASSRLSGLQETQYF.

The chain joins TRBV4-3 to TRBJ1-3; weak D call: TRBD1 (6 bases). This CDR3 has 14 residues. V was clipped by 5 bases and J by 2 bases, with 10 bases between them. In germline, CDR1 is LGHNA, CDR2 YSLEER. The CDR3 is CASSEQGPGNTIYF. The DNA of the CDR3 is TGCGCCAGCAGCGAGCAGGGGCCTGGAAACACCATATATTTT.

This clone was found once. The chain recombines TRBV2 with TRBJ1-2; TRBD1 aligns across 8 bases. Germline V lookup: CDR1 SNHLY, CDR2 FYNNEI. Trimming took 4 bases from V and 5 from J; bases not matched to a gene: 9. This CDR3 is built from 15 residues. CDR3 amino acids: CASSAGGQGWYGYTF. The CDR3 DNA follows: TGTGCCAGCAGTGCAGGAGGACAGGGATGGTATGGCTACACCTTC.

This chain links TRBV15 with TRBJ1-2; 8 bases are a match to TRBD1. V lost 5 bases and J lost 2; bases outside the gene matches: 1. Per germline, CDR1 LNHNV and CDR2 YYDKDF (reference sequence). CDR3 size: 13 residues. The CDR3 loop is CATSPGGNYGYTF. Written as DNA, the CDR3 is TGTGCCACCAGCCCAGGGGGCAACTATGGCTACACCTTC. Together with reference TRBV15 and TRBJ1-2, the CDR3 gives the full variable domain: DAMVIQNPRYQVTQFGKPVTLSCSQTLNHNVMYWYQQKSSQAPKLLFHYYDKDFNNEADTPDNFQSRRPNTSFCFLDIRSPGLGDTAMYLCATSPGGNYGYTFGSGTRLTVV.

V usage is TRBV29-1 and J usage is TRBJ2-5; D is unresolved. The CDR3 is 12 residues long. Looked up from germline, CDR1 is SQVTM and CDR2 is ANQGSEA. Trimming took off 4 bases at V and 3 bases at J, with 9 bases between the two ends. Here the CDR3 reads CSVATVKETQYF. Written as DNA, the CDR3 is TGCAGCGTTGCTACAGTAAAAGAGACCCAGTACTTC.

This chain uses TRBV7-3 with TRBJ2-1; 11 bases align to TRBD2. This CDR3 has 16 residues. Germline values: CDR1 SGHTA, CDR2 FQGTGA. The ends lost 5 bases at V and 9 bases at J; junction bases unmatched: 12. The CDR3 here is CASSPPGVAGGVEQFF. The DNA of the CDR3 is TGTGCCAGCAGCCCCCCGGGGGTAGCGGGAGGGGTTGAGCAGTTCTTC.

In this sample, this clone turned up once. V gene TRBV20-1 combines with J gene TRBJ2-1, with 7 bases aligning to TRBD2. This CDR3 has 11 residues. V lost 3 bases to trimming and J lost 9 bases; unmatched junction nucleotides: 2. Germline V gene sequence: CDR1 DFQATT, CDR2 SNEGSKA (reference sequence). This CDR3 is CSASRGGEQFF. As DNA, the CDR3 is TGCAGTGCTAGTCGCGGGGGTGAGCAGTTCTTC.

This clone has just a few counts. The J gene is TRBJ2-5, the V gene TRBV4-2, with 7 bases that match TRBD2. Germline lookup yields CDR1 LGHNA and CDR2 YNFKEQ. The CDR3 extends over 14 amino acids. The V and J ends lost 1 base and 4 bases, in that order; junction bases with no gene match: 3. CDR3 DNA sequence: TGTGCCAGCAGCCAAGTGGGGGGGGGAGAGACCCAGTACTTC. Amino acids: CASSQVGGGETQYF.

The chain links TRBV14 to TRBJ2-6; 7 bases match TRBD1. The CDR3 consists of 23 residues. J lost 0 bases, V lost 0 bases, and 20 bases had no gene match. Germline V gene sequence: CDR1 SGHDN, CDR2 FVKESK. The chain's CDR3 is CASSQDDLYLMTGIISGANVLTF. CDR3 coding DNA: TGTGCCAGCAGCCAAGATGACCTCTACTTGATGACAGGGATCATCTCTGGGGCCAACGTCCTGACTTTC.

This clone is a singleton in its sample. V usage is TRBV21-1 and J usage is TRBJ1-2; the table's D call TRBD1 went unverified against the DNA. TRBV21-1 is labeled a pseudogene. CDR3 size: 14 residues. The CDR3 loop reads CASRAGTGNYGYTF. Here the CDR3 DNA reads TGTGCCAGCAGGGCCGGGACAGGGAACTATGGCTACACCTTC.

CDR3 coding DNA: TGTGCCAGCAGGCCAACCGGGTTTCGTGATTCACCCCTCCACTTT. Amino acids: CASRPTGFRDSPLHF. V and J are TRBV28 and TRBJ1-6; unclear D gene. V was shortened by 6 bases and J by 8 bases, with 17 bases between the two germline ends. CDR1 MDHEN and CDR2 SYDVKM come from the germline V gene. The CDR3 runs to 15 residues.

The chain couples TRBV6-1 to TRBJ1-1, with D possibly matching TRBD1 (6 bases). In germline, CDR1 is MNHNS, CDR2 SASEGT. The length of the CDR3 is 14 residues. Trimming shortened V by 6 bases and J by 6 bases, and 17 bases separated the two germline ends. DNA of the CDR3: TGTGCCAGCAGACTCATGCCAGGGGCGGCTGAAGCTTTCTTT. Translated, it gives CASRLMPGAAEAFF.

This rearrangement joins TRBV9 to TRBJ1-1, with D possibly matching TRBD1 (5 bases). CDR1 and CDR2 (germline): SGDLS, YYNGEE. This CDR3 contains 15 residues. V shed 5 bases and J shed 5 bases, with 19 bases lying between them. The CDR3 coding sequence is TGTGCCAGCAGTACCAGGGCCGGGGGAGGAACTGAAGCTTTCTTT. It specifies CASSTRAGGGTEAFF.